The next 27 T cell receptor beta chains were all read from a single sample in a study of vaccination and CD4 T cells after COVID-19. The Oncomine TCR Beta short-read assay was what sequenced the DNA obtained from cultured CD4+ T cells. Using its own MiXCR run on the PCR reads, TCRdb lists one record per CDR3 protein. Among fewer than 25,000 distinct CDR3 sequences listed, 48% were seen once. For these TCRs, the target antigens are not known. Treatment given: roughly 10-day PBMC culture with coronavirus spike peptide pools or control peptides (ViraFEST assay). The source material was CD4+ T cells from blood, cultured in vitro. The receptors here all came from a human donor who had recovered from COVID-19.

The rearrangement joins TRBV10-3 to TRBJ2-1; 10 bases are a match to TRBD1. Trimming removed 3 bases from V and 8 bases from J; junction bases left unmatched: 4. The CDR3 loop spans 14 amino acids. Germline loops: CDR1 ENHRY, CDR2 SYGVKD. This chain's CDR3 is CAISDFGQGDEQFF. CDR3 DNA: TGTGCCATCAGTGACTTCGGACAGGGGGATGAGCAGTTCTTC.

CDR3 loop: CSVEESPSTDTQYF. The CDR3 nucleotides are TGCAGCGTTGAGGAGTCTCCTAGCACAGATACGCAGTATTTT. The chain is built from TRBV29-1 and TRBJ2-3; D is unresolved. Trimming cost V 3 bases and J 0 bases, with 10 bases left between them. The CDR3 loop spans 14 amino acids. Germline V gives CDR1 SQVTM, CDR2 ANQGSEA.

V is TRBV6-1 and J is TRBJ2-5, with 7 bases identical to TRBD2. The CDR3 is made up of 13 amino acids. J gave up 9 bases and V 7 bases, and 11 bases lay outside the gene matches. Germline CDR1 and CDR2: MNHNS and SASEGT. CDR3 bases: TGTGCCAGCAATCCGGGGTCACGGGGGGCCCAGTACTTC. It specifies CASNPGSRGAQYF.

This clonotype was detected only a few times. V and J are TRBV6-1 and TRBJ1-5, with D perhaps matching TRBD1 (5 bases). V shed 5 bases and J shed 4 bases, with 12 bases lying between them. This CDR3 comprises 14 residues. Germline lookup yields CDR1 MNHNS and CDR2 SASEGT. The DNA of the CDR3 is TGTGCCAGCAGTCTCGACAGCTTAAATCAGCCCCAGCATTTT. Protein: CASSLDSLNQPQHF.

This clonotype came up a few times. The rearrangement links TRBV6-2 or TRBV6-3 to TRBJ2-2; 10 bases map to TRBD2. Unmatched junction bases numbered 11, after V lost 4 bases and J lost 6 bases. The CDR3 sequence is 17 residues long. Germline V gives CDR1 MNHEY, CDR2 SVGEGT. The CDR3 loop is CASSFSGRAISPGELFF. As DNA, the CDR3 is TGTGCCAGCAGTTTCAGCGGGAGGGCTATTAGTCCCGGGGAGCTGTTTTTT.

The rearrangement uses TRBV20-1 and TRBJ2-1; 15 nucleotides line up with TRBD2. The germline gives CDR1 DFQATT, CDR2 SNEGSKA (reference sequence). The J segment lost 0 bases and the V segment lost 3 bases, leaving 9 bases of the junction unmatched. The CDR3 is 19 amino acids. Written as DNA, the CDR3 is TGCAGTGCTAGGGGACTAGCGGGAGGACCTCTGAGCTCCTACAATGAGCAGTTCTTC. It specifies CSARGLAGGPLSSYNEQFF.

Only a few counts were recorded for this clonotype. The V call is TRBV11-1, the J call TRBJ2-3; the D gene could be TRBD1 or TRBD2 (5 bases each). V was clipped by 2 bases and J by 2 bases, with 11 bases between them. Germline CDR1 reads SGHAT; CDR2 reads FQDESV (reference sequence). The CDR3 spans 15 residues. CDR3 in amino acids: CASSLLGGPTDTQYF. Written as DNA, the CDR3 is TGTGCCAGCAGCTTACTTGGGGGTCCCACAGATACGCAGTATTTT. The full variable domain, in which reference TRBV11-1 and TRBJ2-3 provide the parts outside the CDR3, is EAEVAQSPRYKITEKSQAVAFWCDPISGHATLYWYRQILGQGPELLVQFQDESVVDDSQLPKDRFSAERLKGVDSTLKIQPAELGDSAMYLCASSLLGGPTDTQYFGPGTRLTVL.

This sequence joins TRBV27 and TRBJ1-6, with a tentative D call TRBD1 (6 bases). With 2 bases removed from V and 9 bases from J, the gap between germline ends came to 20 bases. Germline-derived CDR1 and CDR2 are MNHEY and SMNVEV (reference sequence). The CDR3 is made up of 17 amino acids. The CDR3 is CASSLQGSLEGGSPLHF. In DNA form, the CDR3 reads TGTGCCAGCAGTTTACAGGGGTCCCTAGAGGGAGGTTCACCCCTCCACTTT.

The rearrangement uses TRBV11-1 and TRBJ1-1; D is undetermined. CDR3 length equals 14 residues. From germline, CDR1 is SGHAT and CDR2 FQDESV (reference sequence). Trimming took off 0 bases at V and 4 bases at J, with 9 bases between the two ends. The CDR3 DNA reads as TGTGCCAGCAGCTTAGCGCGAGCAGTCACTGAAGCTTTCTTT. Its protein product is CASSLARAVTEAFF.

A few counts support this clonotype. This rearrangement joins TRBV2 to TRBJ2-1; TRBD2 matches 7 bases. The V gene end was trimmed by 2 bases and the J gene end by 7 bases; junction bases not matched to a gene: 8. From germline, CDR1 is SNHLY and CDR2 FYNNEI. The CDR3 totals 15 residues. CDR3 sequence (DNA): TGTGCCAGCAGTGAATGGTCGGGAGGAGGAAATGAGCAGTTCTTC. Amino acids: CASSEWSGGGNEQFF.

By proportion, this clonotype is medium-sized. The J gene is TRBJ1-6, the V gene TRBV27; D gene unclear. Trimming removed 8 bases at V and 10 bases at J, with 15 bases between. CDR1 and CDR2 from the germline V gene are MNHEY and SMNVEV (reference sequence). The CDR3 spans 13 residues. CDR3 coding DNA: TGTGCCAGCTGCCCAGCGCCGGGATCACCCCTCCACTTT. It is translated as CASCPAPGSPLHF.

The CDR3 DNA reads as TGTGCCAGTACGACAGGGCTCGAGGGTCAGCCCCAGCATTTT. The encoded protein is CASTTGLEGQPQHF. The rearrangement links TRBV2 to TRBJ1-5; 7 bases agree with TRBD1. Germline loops: CDR1 SNHLY, CDR2 FYNNEI. The CDR3 extends over 14 amino acids. V trimming: 9 bases; J trimming: 6 bases; junction bases outside the gene matches: 11. The full variable domain, in which reference TRBV2 and TRBJ1-5 provide the parts outside the CDR3, is EPEVTQTPSHQVTQMGQEVILRCVPISNHLYFYWYRQILGQKVEFLVSFYNNEISEKSEIFDDQFSVERPDGSNFTLKIRSTKLEDSAMYFCASTTGLEGQPQHFGDGTRLSIL.

The V call is TRBV7-2, the J call TRBJ1-1; no clear D. V was pared by 3 bases and J by 3 bases, with 11 bases between. The CDR3 loop spans 14 amino acids. Germline lookup yields CDR1 SGHTA and CDR2 FQGNSA. The CDR3 is CASSLARWDTEAFF. CDR3 nucleotides: TGTGCCAGCAGCTTGGCGAGGTGGGACACTGAAGCTTTCTTT.

This clonotype showed up just a few times. This chain connects TRBV12-3 or TRBV12-4 to TRBJ2-7; 8 bases fit TRBD2. Trimming cost V 7 bases and J 7 bases; bases outside gene matches: 18. This CDR3 region has 16 residues. In DNA form, the CDR3 reads TGTGCCAGCACCGATCCCGGGGGGGAAGGGGCGCGTGAGCAGTACTTC. It specifies CASTDPGGEGAREQYF.

The chain combines TRBV20-1 with TRBJ2-7, with D perhaps matching TRBD1 (6 bases). The CDR3 has 14 amino acids. Trimming shortened V by 3 bases and J by 2 bases, and 14 bases separated the two germline ends. From germline, CDR1 is DFQATT and CDR2 SNEGSKA (reference sequence). CDR3 coding DNA: TGCAGTGCTAGTGGTCACACAGGGACCTACGAGCAGTACTTC. This gives the protein CSASGHTGTYEQYF.

The rearrangement links TRBV6-5 to TRBJ2-7; no definite D call. The V and J ends lost 0 bases and 0 bases respectively, with 15 bases between them. Germline-derived CDR1 and CDR2 are MNHEY and SVGAGI. The CDR3 length is 17 residues. In nucleotides, the CDR3 is TGTGCCAGCAGTTACTCGAAATCGGCAGTTCCCTCCTACGAGCAGTACTTC. It encodes CASSYSKSAVPSYEQYF.

This clonotype was observed a handful of times. This rearrangement joins TRBV6-5 to TRBJ2-7; D tentatively fits TRBD1 or TRBD2 (5 bases each). The CDR3 has 16 amino acids. V lost 0 bases to trimming and J lost 0 bases, with 12 bases between them. Germline V gene data show CDR1 as MNHEY and CDR2 as SVGAGI. Here the CDR3 DNA reads TGTGCCAGCAGTTACTCTGGGGGTAGGAGCTCCTACGAGCAGTACTTC. Translation: CASSYSGGRSSYEQYF.

The chain links TRBV20-1 to TRBJ2-5; D is perhaps TRBD1 or TRBD2 (5 bases each). The V end was cut by 5 bases, the J end by 1 base, with 14 bases between. This CDR3 has 14 residues. Germline-derived CDR1 and CDR2 are DFQATT and SNEGSKA (reference sequence). CDR3 DNA sequence: TGCAGTGCTCCCCGGGACGGACCCCAAGAGACCCAGTACTTC. Translation: CSAPRDGPQETQYF.

This clonotype occurred once. The chain has TRBV2 and TRBJ2-7; 7 nucleotides agree with TRBD2. Germline CDR1 is SNHLY and CDR2 is FYNNEI. Losses at the gene ends were 8 bases for V and 5 bases for J; bases not matched to a gene: 6. CDR3 length equals 12 residues. CDR3 loop: CASGLGGNEQYF. DNA for the CDR3: TGTGCCAGCGGACTAGGCGGGAACGAGCAGTACTTC.

The genes are TRBV18 and TRBJ2-6; D remains ambiguous. The germline V gene has CDR1 KGHSH and CDR2 LQKENI. The CDR3 consists of 17 residues. The ends were cut back, 2 bases at V and 0 bases at J, with 11 bases in the middle. CDR3 nucleotides: TGTGCCAGCTCACCAATGGACGGAACCTCTGGGGCCAACGTCCTGACTTTC. Translating it yields CASSPMDGTSGANVLTF.

This chain connects TRBV10-3 to TRBJ2-2, with 9 positions matching TRBD1. The CDR3 has 15 residues. CDR1 and CDR2 (germline): ENHRY, SYGVKD. With V trimmed by 4 bases and J by 2 bases, 2 bases remained unmatched. CDR3 protein: CAISGTGVNTGELFF. CDR3 DNA sequence: TGTGCCATCAGTGGGACAGGGGTTAACACCGGGGAGCTGTTTTTT.

In its sample, this clonotype was seen a few times. This chain connects TRBV6-5 to TRBJ1-2; no clear D gene. The V end was cut by 0 bases, the J end by 8 bases, with 19 bases between. The CDR3 covers 16 residues. The V gene's germline CDR1 is MNHEY and CDR2 SVGAGI. The CDR3 coding sequence is TGTGCCAGCAGTTACTCGCGCTGGATCCGGGAAGGGGGCTACACCTTC. This encodes CASSYSRWIREGGYTF.

The V gene is TRBV20-1, the J gene TRBJ1-1; maybe TRBD1 (6 bases). Germline V CDR1 and CDR2: DFQATT, SNEGSKA (reference sequence). The CDR3 totals 12 residues. With 6 bases removed from V and 8 bases from J, the gap between germline ends came to 16 bases. CDR3 nucleotide sequence: TGCAGTGCAGGGGGTCCCTCTTCCGAAGCTTTCTTT. Translated: CSAGGPSSEAFF.

This clonotype was counted between two and nine times. The V and J genes are TRBV19 and TRBJ1-2; D gene unclear. The CDR3 has 13 residues. Germline CDR1 and CDR2: LNHDA and SQIVND (reference sequence). The V end lost 11 bases, the J end lost 4 bases, and 17 bases lay between the germline ends. This CDR3 is CASKPDTGYGYTF. Here the CDR3 DNA reads TGTGCCTCAAAGCCTGACACGGGCTATGGCTACACCTTC. The full variable domain, with the rest looked up from reference TRBV19 and TRBJ1-2, is DGGITQSPKYLFRKEGQNVTLSCEQNLNHDAMYWYRQDPGQGLRLIYYSQIVNDFQKGDIAEGYSVSREKKESFPLTVTSAQKNPTAFYLCASKPDTGYGYTFGSGTRLTVV.

The rearrangement uses TRBV27 and TRBJ1-1; D remains unclear. Trimming pared 5 bases from V and 4 bases from J, leaving 17 bases between. There are 15 residues in the CDR3. Germline CDR1 is MNHEY and CDR2 is SMNVEV (reference sequence). CDR3 nucleotides: TGTGCCAGCAGTCAGAGCTACAGCGAACCCACTGAAGCTTTCTTT. This codes for CASSQSYSEPTEAFF.

The chain couples TRBV12-3 or TRBV12-4 to TRBJ1-2, with D unclear. The ends were cut back, 1 base at V and 8 bases at J, with 11 bases in the middle. CDR3 length equals 13 residues. In DNA, the CDR3 is TGTGCCAGCAGTTTAGGCCGTCTAGACGGCTACACCTTC. Translated, it gives CASSLGRLDGYTF.

The rearrangement uses TRBV20-1 and TRBJ1-1; the D is unclear. The CDR3 covers 13 residues. The V gene's germline CDR1 is DFQATT and CDR2 SNEGSKA (reference sequence). V was cut by 6 bases and J by 3 bases, with 14 bases left in between. The CDR3, as DNA: TGCAGTGCCAAAGGGTTGGGAGACACTGAAGCTTTCTTT. Amino acids: CSAKGLGDTEAFF.